The T cell receptor (beta chain) described here comes from a study of radiation and T cells in renal cell carcinoma. Overall study context: Nephrectomy followed 15 Gy stereotactic body radiation by 4 weeks. Regarding the study as a whole: Top tumor clonotypes rose in blood 2 weeks post-radiation, then contracted. Without pretreatment biopsies, baseline tumor clonotype presence was undetermined.

Time point meaning: blood 2 weeks post-SBRT. Indicated treatment: 15 Gy SBRT to primary tumor, nephrectomy 4 weeks later. The tumor was a clear cell renal cell carcinoma. The CDR3 is 13 residues long. The V gene's germline CDR1 is MNHNY and CDR2 SVGAGI (reference sequence). V dropped 6 bases and J dropped 7; count of bases not matched to a gene: 8. Profiling relied on immunoSEQ multiplex PCR, and the TCRdb table lists in-frame clones only, not all of them. There are 60,000 to 80,000 clones in the sample; roughly 82% occur only once, and about 6% lies in the top ten. As regards this clone: Its specificity is not known.

This sample comprised blood, obtained from a patient whose treatment included radiotherapy and nephrectomy. The chain recombines TRBV6-6 with TRBJ2-7; 8 bases map to TRBD1. The TCR sequence derives from a man aged 60 to 69 with renal cell carcinoma. CDR3 in DNA: TGTGCCAGCAGCGAGACAGGGGCGGCAGAGCAGTACTTC. Protein product: CASSETGAAEQYF.